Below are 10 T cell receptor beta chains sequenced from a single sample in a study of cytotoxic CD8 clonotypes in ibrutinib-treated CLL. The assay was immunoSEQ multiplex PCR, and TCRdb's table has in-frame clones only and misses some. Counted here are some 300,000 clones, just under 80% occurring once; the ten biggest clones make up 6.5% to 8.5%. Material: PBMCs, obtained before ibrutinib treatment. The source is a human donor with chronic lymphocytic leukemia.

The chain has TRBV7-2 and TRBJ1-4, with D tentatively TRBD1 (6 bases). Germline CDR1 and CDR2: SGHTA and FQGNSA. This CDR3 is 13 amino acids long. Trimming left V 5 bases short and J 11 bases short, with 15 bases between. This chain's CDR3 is CASSQNYREKLFF. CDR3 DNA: TGTGCCAGCAGCCAAAACTACAGGGAGAAACTGTTTTTT.

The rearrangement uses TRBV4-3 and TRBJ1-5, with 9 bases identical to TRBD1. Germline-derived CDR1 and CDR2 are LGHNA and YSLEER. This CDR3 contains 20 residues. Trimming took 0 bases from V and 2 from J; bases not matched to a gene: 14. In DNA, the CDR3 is TGCGCCAGCAGCCAAGAGACGTGGACAGGGGCACGGGTTGGCAATCAGCCCCAGCATTTT. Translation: CASSQETWTGARVGNQPQHF.

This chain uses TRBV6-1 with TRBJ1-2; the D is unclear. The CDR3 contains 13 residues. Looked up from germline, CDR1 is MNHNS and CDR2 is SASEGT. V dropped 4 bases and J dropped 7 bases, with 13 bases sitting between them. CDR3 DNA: TGTGCCAGCAGTGTTCAGGTCCTCCCTGGCTACACCTTC. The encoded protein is CASSVQVLPGYTF.

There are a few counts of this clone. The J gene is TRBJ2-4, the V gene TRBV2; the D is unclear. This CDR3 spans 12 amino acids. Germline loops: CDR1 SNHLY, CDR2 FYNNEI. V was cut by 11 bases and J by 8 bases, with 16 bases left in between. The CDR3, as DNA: TGTGCCGCTCAGTTGACCGTCGACATTCAGTACTTC. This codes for CAAQLTVDIQYF.

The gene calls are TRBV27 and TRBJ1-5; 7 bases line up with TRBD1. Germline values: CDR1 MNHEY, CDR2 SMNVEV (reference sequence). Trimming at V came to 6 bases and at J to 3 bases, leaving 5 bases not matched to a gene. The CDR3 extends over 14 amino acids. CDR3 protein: CASRTTGLNQPQHF. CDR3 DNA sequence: TGTGCCAGCAGGACGACAGGGCTCAATCAGCCCCAGCATTTT.

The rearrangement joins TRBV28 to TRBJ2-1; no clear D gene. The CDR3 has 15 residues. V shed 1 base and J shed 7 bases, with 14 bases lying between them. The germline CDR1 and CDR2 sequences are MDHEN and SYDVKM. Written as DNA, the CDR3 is TGTGCCAGCAGTTTATTCCATTCGACGAGGAATGAGCAGTTCTTC. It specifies CASSLFHSTRNEQFF.

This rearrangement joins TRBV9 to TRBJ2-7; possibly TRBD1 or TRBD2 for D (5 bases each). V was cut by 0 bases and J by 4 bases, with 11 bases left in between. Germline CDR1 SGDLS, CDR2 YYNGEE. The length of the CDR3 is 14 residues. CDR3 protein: CASSVAGTKYEQYF. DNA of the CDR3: TGTGCCAGCAGCGTAGCCGGGACCAAATACGAGCAGTACTTC. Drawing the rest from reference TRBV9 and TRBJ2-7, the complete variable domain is DSGVTQTPKHLITATGQRVTLRCSPRSGDLSVYWYQQSLDQGLQFLIQYYNGEERAKGNILERFSAQQFPDLHSELNLSSLELGDSALYFCASSVAGTKYEQYFGPGTRLTVT.

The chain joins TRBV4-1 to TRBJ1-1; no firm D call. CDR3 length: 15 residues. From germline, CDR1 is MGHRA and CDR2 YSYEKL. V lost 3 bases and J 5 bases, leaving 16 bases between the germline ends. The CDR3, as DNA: TGCGCCAGCAGCCAGCCTTACCCCGCTCAGACTGAAGCTTTCTTT. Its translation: CASSQPYPAQTEAFF.

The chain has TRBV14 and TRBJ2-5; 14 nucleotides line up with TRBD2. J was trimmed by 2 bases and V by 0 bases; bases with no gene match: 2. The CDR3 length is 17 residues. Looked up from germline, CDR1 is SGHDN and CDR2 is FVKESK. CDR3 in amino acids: CASSQEGLAGVQETQYF. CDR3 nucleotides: TGTGCCAGCAGCCAAGAGGGACTAGCGGGAGTTCAAGAGACCCAGTACTTC.

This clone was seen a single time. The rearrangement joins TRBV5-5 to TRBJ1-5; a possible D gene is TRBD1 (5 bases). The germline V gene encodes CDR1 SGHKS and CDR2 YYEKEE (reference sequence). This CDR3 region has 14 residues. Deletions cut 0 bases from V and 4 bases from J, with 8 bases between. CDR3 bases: TGTGCCAGCAGCTTGGGGGACCGGAATCAGCCCCAGCATTTT. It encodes CASSLGDRNQPQHF.